The 20 T cell receptor beta chains presented below share a single source sample, sequenced in a study of cytomegalovirus exposure and HLA in healthy donors. Use of 60 Vbeta and 13 Jbeta primers characterized the PCR. Assay used: immunoSEQ multiplex PCR; TCRdb lists only in-frame clones, some missing. Counted here are under 75,000 clones, 70% to 85% occurring once; the ten biggest clones make up about an eighth. What was sequenced was PBMCs. The receptors here all came from a human donor in good health.

The table lists this clone with a few counts. The chain employs TRBV10-3 and TRBJ1-1, with 10 bases that match TRBD1. This CDR3 comprises 13 residues. V trimming: 3 bases; J trimming: 7 bases; junction bases outside the gene matches: 2. The germline V gene has CDR1 ENHRY and CDR2 SYGVKD. In nucleotides, the CDR3 is TGTGCCATCAGTGACGGACAGGGGGGTGAAGCTTTCTTT. It yields the protein CAISDGQGGEAFF.

This chain links TRBV18 with TRBJ1-5, with 7 bases matching TRBD1. V was clipped by 4 bases and J by 3 bases; unmatched bases: 6. CDR3 length equals 15 residues. CDR1 and CDR2 from the germline V gene are KGHSH and LQKENI. The CDR3 DNA reads as TGTGCCAGCTCACAGGGGGCGACCGTCAATCAGCCCCAGCATTTT. Translation: CASSQGATVNQPQHF.

This rearrangement joins TRBV14 to TRBJ2-7; weak D call: TRBD1 (6 bases). The CDR3 spans 14 residues. The germline V gene has CDR1 SGHDN and CDR2 FVKESK. Trimming removed 1 base at V and 2 bases at J, with 9 bases between. The CDR3 region is CASSQGGPPYEQYF. CDR3 DNA sequence: TGTGCCAGCAGCCAAGGGGGGCCCCCCTACGAGCAGTACTTC. The entire variable domain, with the rest obtained from reference TRBV14 and TRBJ2-7, is as follows: EAGVTQFPSHSVIEKGQTVTLRCDPISGHDNLYWYRRVMGKEIKFLLHFVKESKQDESGMPNNRFLAERTGGTYSTLKVQPAELEDSGVYFCASSQGGPPYEQYFGPGTRLTVT.

CDR3 nucleotides: TGTGCCTGGAGGATGTTCAGGGGAAGCCACGAGCAGTACTTC. It codes for CAWRMFRGSHEQYF. The chain couples TRBV30 to TRBJ2-7; perhaps TRBD1 as D (6 bases). The length of the CDR3 is 14 residues. Germline V gene sequence: CDR1 GTSNPN, CDR2 SVGIG (reference sequence). Trimming pared 3 bases from V and 5 bases from J, leaving 17 bases between. Based on the CDR3 plus reference TRBV30 and TRBJ2-7, the full variable domain is SQTIHQWPATLVQPVGSPLSLECTVEGTSNPNLYWYRQAAGRGLQLLFYSVGIGQISSEVPQNLSASRPQDRQFILSSKKLLLSDSGFYLCAWRMFRGSHEQYFGPGTRLTVT.

This clone turned up a few times. This rearrangement joins TRBV29-1 to TRBJ2-3, with D uncertain. The CDR3 extends over 12 amino acids. CDR1 is SQVTM and CDR2 is ANQGSEA in the germline V gene. Between the trimmed V and J ends, which lost 7 bases and 5 bases, there was a span of 13 bases. For the CDR3, the DNA is TGCAGCGCCCCCGACACCGGAGATACGCAGTATTTT. Translating it yields CSAPDTGDTQYF.

The genes are TRBV6-1 and TRBJ1-4, with D possibly TRBD1 on 6 matching bases. The CDR3 runs 15 residues. Germline CDR1 reads MNHNS; CDR2 reads SASEGT. The V end was cut by 2 bases, the J end by 8 bases, with 15 bases between. CDR3 region: CASSEMVQGNEKLFF. CDR3 DNA: TGTGCCAGCAGTGAAATGGTGCAGGGGAACGAAAAACTGTTTTTT.

This clone was seen only a few times. The genes are TRBV9 and TRBJ1-3, with TRBD1 matching 9 bases. The CDR3 contains 17 residues. V was clipped by 2 bases and J by 3 bases; unmatched bases: 9. The germline V gene has CDR1 SGDLS and CDR2 YYNGEE. The CDR3 reads CASSVGDRGTVGNTIYF. The CDR3 bases are TGTGCCAGCAGCGTTGGCGACAGGGGGACAGTTGGAAACACCATATATTTT.

The chain carries TRBV18 and TRBJ1-4; a possible D gene is TRBD1 (5 bases). V was clipped by 2 bases and J by 8 bases, with 15 bases between them. The CDR3 has 15 residues. The germline V gene encodes CDR1 KGHSH and CDR2 LQKENI. Here the CDR3 reads CASSPSGRAQEKLFF. CDR3 nucleotides: TGTGCCAGCTCACCATCGGGCAGGGCACAGGAAAAACTGTTTTTT.

The chain employs TRBV27 and TRBJ2-3; 7 nucleotides line up with TRBD1. This CDR3 is 13 amino acids long. V was clipped by 5 bases and J by 7 bases; unmatched bases: 6. In germline, CDR1 is MNHEY, CDR2 SMNVEV (reference sequence). The chain's CDR3 is CASSPRQGNTQYF. The CDR3 coding sequence is TGTGCCAGCAGTCCCCGACAGGGAAATACGCAGTATTTT.

The rearrangement uses TRBV7-9 and TRBJ1-4; D uncertain. CDR3 length: 14 amino acids. V was cut by 5 bases and J by 3 bases, with 10 bases left in between. Per the germline V gene, CDR1 is SEHNR and CDR2 is FQNEAQ (reference sequence). The CDR3: CASSRDSSNEKLFF. As DNA, the CDR3 is TGTGCCAGCAGCCGGGATTCCTCTAATGAAAAACTGTTTTTT.

The genes are TRBV7-8 and TRBJ2-5; 11 nucleotides align to TRBD2. V dropped 5 bases and J dropped 3; count of bases not matched to a gene: 8. Per the germline V gene, CDR1 is SGHVS and CDR2 is FQNEAQ. This CDR3 region has 16 residues. CDR3 residues: CASSPLAGGIEETQYF. The CDR3 nucleotides are TGTGCCAGCAGCCCGCTAGCGGGAGGCATAGAAGAGACCCAGTACTTC. Full variable domain (remainder filled in from reference TRBV7-8 and TRBJ2-5): GAGVSQSPRYKVAKRGQDVALRCDPISGHVSLFWYQQALGQGPEFLTYFQNEAQLDKSGLPSDRFFAERPEGSVSTLKIQRTQQEDSAVYLCASSPLAGGIEETQYFGPGTRLLVL.

The chain joins TRBV6-6 to TRBJ1-1; 8 bases line up with TRBD1. The CDR3 spans 14 residues. Germline trimming cut 8 bases from V and 7 bases from J; bases unmatched to any gene: 12. Per germline, CDR1 MNHNY and CDR2 SVGAGI (reference sequence). The CDR3 sequence is CASRWSGQEGEAFF. The CDR3 bases are TGTGCCAGCCGGTGGTCGGGACAGGAAGGTGAAGCTTTCTTT.

This sequence joins TRBV28 and TRBJ2-7, with unresolved D. Deletions cut 8 bases from V and 2 bases from J, with 13 bases between. Germline CDR1 MDHEN, CDR2 SYDVKM. The CDR3 is 13 residues long. The chain's CDR3 is CASQAFLPYEQYF. In DNA, the CDR3 is TGTGCCAGCCAGGCCTTTCTTCCCTACGAGCAGTACTTC. Full variable domain (missing parts from reference TRBV28 and TRBJ2-7): DVKVTQSSRYLVKRTGEKVFLECVQDMDHENMFWYRQDPGLGLRLIYFSYDVKMKEKGDIPEGYSVSREKKERFSLILESASTNQTSMYLCASQAFLPYEQYFGPGTRLTVT.

The table lists this clone with a count of one. This chain uses TRBV4-1 with TRBJ2-7; no clear D gene. Looked up from germline, CDR1 is MGHRA and CDR2 is YSYEKL. CDR3 length: 15 residues. V was shortened by 0 bases and J by 2 bases, with 11 bases between the two germline ends. CDR3 in DNA: TGCGCCAGCAGCCAAGACCCGGGTGCTACCTACGAGCAGTACTTC. This codes for CASSQDPGATYEQYF.

The chain carries TRBV5-1 and TRBJ1-2; 8 bases map to TRBD1. The junction had 3 bases not matched to a gene; V was cut back by 1 base and J by 4 bases. The CDR3 consists of 14 residues. Per germline, CDR1 SGHRS and CDR2 YFSETQ. This chain's CDR3 is CASSLNRGIYGYTF. The CDR3 DNA reads TGCGCCAGCAGCTTGAACAGGGGGATCTATGGCTACACCTTC.

The genes are TRBV6-5 and TRBJ1-2; 9 bases align to TRBD1. The germline V gene encodes CDR1 MNHEY and CDR2 SVGAGI. The CDR3 covers 16 residues. Trimming took 0 bases from V and 4 from J; bases not matched to a gene: 6. CDR3 nucleotide sequence: TGTGCCAGCAGTTACTCGGGAGCGGGACAGGGCTATGGCTACACCTTC. It codes for CASSYSGAGQGYGYTF.

This chain links TRBV7-6 with TRBJ1-2, with a weak D call TRBD1 (5 bases). Germline CDR1 and CDR2: SGHVS and FNYEAQ. The CDR3 consists of 16 residues. V lost 5 bases and J 4 bases, leaving 20 bases between the germline ends. In DNA form, the CDR3 reads TGTGCCAGCAGCCCAAGCCTCTCAGGGATGGGCTATGGCTACACCTTC. Protein sequence: CASSPSLSGMGYGYTF.

This chain joins TRBV10-1 and TRBJ2-7; 7 nucleotides match TRBD2. The CDR3 consists of 14 residues. J gave up 2 bases and V 3 bases, and 4 bases lay outside the gene matches. Germline V lookup: CDR1 WNHNN, CDR2 SYGVQD (reference sequence). CDR3 in amino acids: CASSDRGRTYEQYF. CDR3 nucleotides: TGCGCCAGCAGTGATCGCGGGAGAACCTACGAGCAGTACTTC.

The chain is built from TRBV7-6 and TRBJ2-2, with D possibly being TRBD2 (6 bases). Germline lookup yields CDR1 SGHVS and CDR2 FNYEAQ. This CDR3 has 17 amino acids. The V end was cut by 3 bases, the J end by 5 bases, with 19 bases between. CDR3 amino acids: CASSLTTSRAGTGELFF. CDR3 nucleotides: TGTGCCAGCAGCTTGACGACTAGTCGGGCAGGGACCGGGGAGCTGTTTTTT.

The chain couples TRBV9 to TRBJ2-2; D might be TRBD2 (6 bases). This CDR3 has 17 residues. Trimming took 0 bases from V and 4 from J, leaving 16 bases between them. Germline V gene data show CDR1 as SGDLS and CDR2 as YYNGEE. CDR3 sequence (DNA): TGTGCCAGCAGCGTAGATGTAGGAGGGCCAGGCACCGGGGAGCTGTTTTTT. It is translated as CASSVDVGGPGTGELFF.